This T cell receptor beta chain was recorded in a study of T-cell memory formation after mild COVID-19. Background on the study: Most TCR clusters belonged to a single donor.

Amplification by 5'RACE using constant-segment primers produced TCR alpha and TCR beta cDNA libraries that carried sample barcodes and UMIs. Via MiXCR, TCRdb re-called the 5' RACE reads, giving one row per CDR3 protein. Among about 200,000 distinct CDR3 sequences listed, about 17% were seen once. V was clipped by 4 bases and J by 3 bases, with 5 bases between them. This CDR3 spans 11 amino acids. Germline V gives CDR1 SQVTM, CDR2 ANQGSEA. Only a few counts were recorded for this clonotype. V gene TRBV29-1 combines with J gene TRBJ2-3; D gene ambiguous. Source material: PBMCs or a T cell subset sorted from them (not recorded which). This receptor was obtained from an adult woman who had mild COVID-19 (a few samples of this study predate the infection). Cell type and time point are not known. Here the CDR3 DNA reads TGCAGCGTTGCCCCGACAGATACGCAGTATTTT. Amino acid sequence: CSVAPTDTQYF.